This TCR beta chain derives from a study of blood T cell repertoires in COVID-19. Across the whole study: Samples came from the United States, Italy and Spain, spanning acute and convalescent COVID-19. The cDNA or gDNA used as material had been derived from T cells, B-cell-depleted T cells, or PBMCs.

As originally analysed: From reference gene primer amplification, estimates of nucleated cell counts were derived. Measured with immunoSEQ multiplex PCR; TCRdb has only the in-frame clones, and not every one. V and J calls and clone size come straight from that table; D and trimming were deduced from the DNA. The sample has approximately 280,000 clones, roughly 91% seen once. Germline CDR1 reads LNHDA; CDR2 reads SQIVND (reference sequence). The CDR3 loop spans 13 amino acids. With 7 bases clipped from V and 2 bases from J, the junction kept 4 bases outside the gene matches. Material: peripheral blood. This clonotype was sampled from a man aged 35 to 55 with acute or convalescent COVID-19. The genes are TRBV19 and TRBJ2-7; 8 bases line up with TRBD1. CDR3 residues: CASMETGAYEQYF. CDR3 coding DNA: TGTGCCAGTATGGAGACAGGGGCCTACGAGCAGTACTTC.